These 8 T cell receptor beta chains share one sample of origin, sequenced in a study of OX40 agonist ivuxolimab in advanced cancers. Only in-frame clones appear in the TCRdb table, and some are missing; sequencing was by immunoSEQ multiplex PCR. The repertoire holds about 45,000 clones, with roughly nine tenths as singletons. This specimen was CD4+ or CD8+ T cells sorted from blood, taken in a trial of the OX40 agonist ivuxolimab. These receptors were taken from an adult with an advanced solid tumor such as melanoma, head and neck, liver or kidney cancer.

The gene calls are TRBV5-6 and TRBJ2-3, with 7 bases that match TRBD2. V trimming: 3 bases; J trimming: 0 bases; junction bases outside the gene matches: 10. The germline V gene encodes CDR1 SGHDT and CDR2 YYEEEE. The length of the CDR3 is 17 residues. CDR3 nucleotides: TGTGCCAGCAGCTCGCCCTTTTCTAGCGGAAGCACAGATACGCAGTATTTT. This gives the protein CASSSPFSSGSTDTQYF.

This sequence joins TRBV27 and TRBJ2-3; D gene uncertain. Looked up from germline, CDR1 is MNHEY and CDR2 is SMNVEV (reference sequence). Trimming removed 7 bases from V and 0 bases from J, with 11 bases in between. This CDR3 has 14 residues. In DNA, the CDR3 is TGTGCCAGCACCCCTAGGCTGAGCACAGATACGCAGTATTTT. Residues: CASTPRLSTDTQYF.

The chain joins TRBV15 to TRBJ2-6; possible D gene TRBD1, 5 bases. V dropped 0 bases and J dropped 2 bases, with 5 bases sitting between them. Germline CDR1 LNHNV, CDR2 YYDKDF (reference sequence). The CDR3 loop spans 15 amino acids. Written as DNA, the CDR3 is TGTGCCACCAGCAGAGACAGGGCTGGGGCCAACGTCCTGACTTTC. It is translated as CATSRDRAGANVLTF.

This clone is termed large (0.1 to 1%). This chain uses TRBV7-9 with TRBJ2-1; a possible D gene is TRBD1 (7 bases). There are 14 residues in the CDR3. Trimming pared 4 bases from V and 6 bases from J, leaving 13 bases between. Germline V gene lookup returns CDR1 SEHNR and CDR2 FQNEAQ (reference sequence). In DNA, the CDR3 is TGTGCCAGCAGCTCTGCGCAGGGGGGCAATGAGCAGTTCTTC. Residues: CASSSAQGGNEQFF.

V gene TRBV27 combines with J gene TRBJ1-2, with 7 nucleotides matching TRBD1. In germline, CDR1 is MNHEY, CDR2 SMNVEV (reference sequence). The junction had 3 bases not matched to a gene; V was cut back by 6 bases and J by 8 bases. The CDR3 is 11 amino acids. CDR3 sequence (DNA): TGTGCCAGCAGAGGGGGCGCGGGCTACACCTTC. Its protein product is CASRGGAGYTF.

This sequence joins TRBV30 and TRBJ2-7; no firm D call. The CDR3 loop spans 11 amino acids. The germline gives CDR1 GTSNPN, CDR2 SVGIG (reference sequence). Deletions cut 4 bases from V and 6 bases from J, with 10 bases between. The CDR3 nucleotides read TGTGCCTGGACCTCGGGCGTCGAGCAGTACTTC. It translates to CAWTSGVEQYF.

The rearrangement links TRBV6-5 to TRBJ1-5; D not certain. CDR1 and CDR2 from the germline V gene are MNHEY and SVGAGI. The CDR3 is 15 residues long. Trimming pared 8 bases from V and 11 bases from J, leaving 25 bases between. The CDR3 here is CASAKSVEPQASQHF. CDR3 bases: TGTGCCAGCGCAAAGAGTGTGGAACCCCAGGCGTCCCAGCATTTT.

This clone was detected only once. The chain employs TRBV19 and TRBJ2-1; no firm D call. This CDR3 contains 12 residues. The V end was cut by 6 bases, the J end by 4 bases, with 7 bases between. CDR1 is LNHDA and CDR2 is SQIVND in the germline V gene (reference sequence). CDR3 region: CASSLVYNEQFF. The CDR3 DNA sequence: TGTGCCAGTAGCCTCGTGTACAATGAGCAGTTCTTC.